This T cell receptor beta chain was captured in a study of human T cells and chemical hapten exposure. Time point denoted: pre-sensitization, week 0. The sample's treatment: therapeutic diphenylcyclopropenone sensitization with weekly scalp DPC. Individual cDNA molecules in this library carried unique molecular identifiers. From the RACE reads, TCRdb called clonotypes with MiXCR, one entry per CDR3 protein. The profile shows roughly 38,000 distinct CDR3 sequences, less than 8.5% of them singletons. This CDR3 spans 12 amino acids. The V end was cut by 5 bases, the J end by 15 bases, with 20 bases between. Germline V gene sequence: CDR1 GTSNPN, CDR2 SVGIG (reference sequence).

The receptor was isolated from a woman aged 45-60 years with alopecia areata. Some clones in this sample may be carry-over from other donors' samples. The rearrangement joins TRBV30 to TRBJ2-1; D gene ambiguous. The sample here was whole blood, taken in connection with sensitization to the hapten diphenylcyclopropenone (DPC). The CDR3 here is CAWGGDHPFLFF. The CDR3 DNA is TGTGCCTGGGGTGGCGACCACCCTTTCCTGTTCTTC. Full variable domain (missing parts from reference TRBV30 and TRBJ2-1): SQTIHQWPATLVQPVGSPLSLECTVEGTSNPNLYWYRQAAGRGLQLLFYSVGIGQISSEVPQNLSASRPQDRQFILSSKKLLLSDSGFYLCAWGGDHPFLFFGPGTRLTVL.